The sequence of this TCR beta chain was determined in a study of breast tumors, draining lymph nodes, adjacent tissues. Axillary draining lymph nodes of breast cancer patients supplied the node samples. TCRdb used MiXCR to reprocess the multiplex PCR reads, holding one entry per CDR3 protein. The data hold more than 250,000 distinct CDR3 sequences, with around 30% observed a single time. Study results and limitations: Tumor repertoires ranked between lymph nodes and nontumor tissue in diversity, with V and J gene preferences. Compared with basal-like, luminal-like tumors shared significantly more repertoire with nontumor tissue. That most tumor T cells come from lymph nodes remained unproven. Most tumor T cells seemingly derive from lymph node, then expand in tumor.

This clonotype has more than one count but fewer than ten. Its cognate antigen is unknown. A clone one base away is much larger, so this may be a read error. The specimen sequenced was axillary lymph node tissue. This clonotype originated in a female donor with breast cancer. Some clones in this sample may be carry-over from other donors' samples.

DNA of the CDR3: TGCAGTGCTGTACTAGCGGGAGGACGGTCCGATACGCAGTATTTT. It specifies CSAVLAGGRSDTQYF. This chain joins TRBV20-1 and TRBJ2-3, with 12 positions matching TRBD2. Trimming cost V 5 bases and J 6 bases; bases outside gene matches: 9. The CDR3 sequence is 15 residues long. Germline V CDR1 and CDR2: DFQATT, SNEGSKA (reference sequence).